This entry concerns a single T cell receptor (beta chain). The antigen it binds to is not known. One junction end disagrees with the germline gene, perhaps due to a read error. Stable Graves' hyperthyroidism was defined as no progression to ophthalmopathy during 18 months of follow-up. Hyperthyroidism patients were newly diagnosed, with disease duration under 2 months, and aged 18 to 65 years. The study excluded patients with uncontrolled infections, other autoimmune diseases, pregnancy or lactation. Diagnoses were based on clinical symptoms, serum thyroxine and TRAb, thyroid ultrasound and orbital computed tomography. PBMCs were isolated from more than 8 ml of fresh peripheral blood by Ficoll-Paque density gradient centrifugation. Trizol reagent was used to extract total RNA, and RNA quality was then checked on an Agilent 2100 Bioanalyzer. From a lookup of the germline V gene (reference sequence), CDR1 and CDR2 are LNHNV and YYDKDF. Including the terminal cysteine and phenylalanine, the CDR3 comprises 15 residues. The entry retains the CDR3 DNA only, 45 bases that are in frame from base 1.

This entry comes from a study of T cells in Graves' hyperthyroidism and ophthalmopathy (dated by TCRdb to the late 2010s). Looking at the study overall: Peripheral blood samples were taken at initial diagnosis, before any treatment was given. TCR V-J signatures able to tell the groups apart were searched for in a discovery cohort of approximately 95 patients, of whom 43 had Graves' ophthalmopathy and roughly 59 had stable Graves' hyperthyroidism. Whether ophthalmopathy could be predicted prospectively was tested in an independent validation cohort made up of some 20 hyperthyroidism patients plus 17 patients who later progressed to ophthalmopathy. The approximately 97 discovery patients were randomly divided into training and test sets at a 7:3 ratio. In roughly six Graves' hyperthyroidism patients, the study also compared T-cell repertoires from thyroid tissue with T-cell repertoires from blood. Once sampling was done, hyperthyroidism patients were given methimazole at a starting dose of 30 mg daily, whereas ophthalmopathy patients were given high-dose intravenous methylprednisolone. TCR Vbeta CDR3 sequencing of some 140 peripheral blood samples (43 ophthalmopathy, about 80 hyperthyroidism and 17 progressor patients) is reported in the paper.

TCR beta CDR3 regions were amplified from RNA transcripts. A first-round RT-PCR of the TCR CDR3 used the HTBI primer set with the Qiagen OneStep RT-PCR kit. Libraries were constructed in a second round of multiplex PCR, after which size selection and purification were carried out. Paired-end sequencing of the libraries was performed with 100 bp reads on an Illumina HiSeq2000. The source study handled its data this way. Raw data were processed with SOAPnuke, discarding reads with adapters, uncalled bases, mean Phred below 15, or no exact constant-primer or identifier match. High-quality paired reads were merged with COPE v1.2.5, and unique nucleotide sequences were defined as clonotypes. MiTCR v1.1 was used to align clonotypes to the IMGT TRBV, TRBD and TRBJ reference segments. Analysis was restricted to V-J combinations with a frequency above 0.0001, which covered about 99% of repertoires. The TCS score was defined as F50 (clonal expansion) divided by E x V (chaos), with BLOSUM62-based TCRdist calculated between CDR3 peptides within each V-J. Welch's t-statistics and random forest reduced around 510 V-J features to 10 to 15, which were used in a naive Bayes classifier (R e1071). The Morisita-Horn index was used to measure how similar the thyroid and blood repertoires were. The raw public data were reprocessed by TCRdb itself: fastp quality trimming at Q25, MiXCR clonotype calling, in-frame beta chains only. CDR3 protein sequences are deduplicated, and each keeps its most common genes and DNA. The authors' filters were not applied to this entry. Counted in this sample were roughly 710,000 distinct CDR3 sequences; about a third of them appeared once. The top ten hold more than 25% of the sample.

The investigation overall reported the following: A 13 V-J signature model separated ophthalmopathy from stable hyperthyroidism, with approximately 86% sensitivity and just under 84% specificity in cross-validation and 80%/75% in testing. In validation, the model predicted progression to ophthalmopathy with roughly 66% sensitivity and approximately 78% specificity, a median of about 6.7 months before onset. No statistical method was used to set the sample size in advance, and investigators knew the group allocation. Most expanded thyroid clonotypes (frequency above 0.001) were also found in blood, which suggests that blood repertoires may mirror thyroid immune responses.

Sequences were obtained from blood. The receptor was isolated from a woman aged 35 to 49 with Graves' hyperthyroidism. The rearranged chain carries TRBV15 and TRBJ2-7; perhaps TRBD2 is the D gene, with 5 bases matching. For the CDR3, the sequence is CAASSTDGVTYEQYF. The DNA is TGTGCCGCCAGCAGCACGGACGGGGTCACCTACGAGCAGTACTTC.